This TCR beta chain was identified during a study of T cell repertoires in cytomegalovirus infection. Concerning this clonotype itself: Its specificity is not known.

The V gene lost 3 bases and the J gene lost 3 bases, with 13 bases spanning the gap. This CDR3 is 15 amino acids long. Germline V gene lookup returns CDR1 MGHRA and CDR2 YSYEKL. TCRdb reprocessed the reads via MiXCR and lists one record per CDR3 protein. The sample consists of approximately 1,000,000 distinct CDR3 sequences, less than 40% of them appearing once. The chain links TRBV4-1 to TRBJ2-3; tentatively, D is TRBD1 (5 bases). The TCR sequence derives from a human donor in good health (CMV status not recorded). Some clones in this sample may be carry-over from other donors' samples. Sample: cultured CD8+ T cells from PBMCs, taken from culture after CMV antigen stimulation. The CDR3 protein is CASSHWTPGTDTQYF. In nucleotides, the CDR3 is TGCGCCAGCAGCCACTGGACACCTGGGACAGATACGCAGTATTTT.